Listed below are T cell receptor beta chains from one sample, sequenced in a study of Graves' ophthalmopathy and Graves' hyperthyroidism. TCRdb reanalysed the multiplex PCR reads using MiXCR and keeps one entry per CDR3 protein. The table shows almost 750,000 distinct CDR3 sequences, with around 40% occurring only once. The sequenced sample consisted of peripheral blood. All receptors derive from an adult man with Graves' ophthalmopathy. The CDR3 runs from the conserved cysteine through the conserved F or W.

j_gene | v_gene | CDR3aa
TRBJ1-5 | TRBV11-2 | CASSQLDVQPQHF
TRBJ2-5 | TRBV25-1 | CATSPGSGGARETQYF
TRBJ1-1 | TRBV11-3 | CASSLASTERAFF
TRBJ1-1 | TRBV29-1 | CSVPGTNTEAFF
TRBJ2-2 | TRBV11-1 | CASRGENAGELFF
TRBJ1-2 | TRBV12-3/TRBV12-4 | CASSFQGSNYGYTF
TRBJ2-3 | TRBV7-9 | CASSPRLATDTQYF
TRBJ1-5 | TRBV10-2 | CASSESVDQPQHF
TRBJ2-5 | TRBV7-2 | CASSPPNPARETQYF
TRBJ1-4 | TRBV5-5 | CASSSRWTAREKLFF
TRBJ2-5 | TRBV10-3 | CAISHRDQETQYF
TRBJ2-7 | TRBV7-9 | CASSLPGGLYEQYF
TRBJ2-7 | TRBV7-9 | CASSEMDRGPYEQYF
TRBJ1-2 | TRBV29-1 | CSVGPGQGFINYGYTF
TRBJ1-2 | TRBV29-1 | CSVDVARRAYGYTF
TRBJ2-5 | TRBV14 | CASSPWGQGEETQYF
TRBJ1-6 | TRBV7-9 | CASSLGWTENSPLHF
TRBJ1-3 | TRBV6-6 | CASSALTTIYF
TRBJ2-5 | TRBV7-2 | CASRRTGDETQYF
TRBJ1-5 | TRBV29-1 | CSVRQGEAQHF
TRBJ1-5 | TRBV2 | CASTTGGGGNQPQHF
TRBJ2-7 | TRBV9 | CASSETDRLSYEQYF
TRBJ1-4 | TRBV6-2/TRBV6-3 | CASSYQGSTNEKLFF
TRBJ1-1 | TRBV7-9 | CASSPGPNTEAFF
TRBJ1-2 | TRBV9 | CASSVEGTLQGGYTF
TRBJ1-1 | TRBV29-1 | CSVVGDSGEAFF
TRBJ2-2 | TRBV6-6 | CASLRSTGELFF
TRBJ1-5 | TRBV15 | CATSRDRGVLQPQHF
TRBJ2-7 | TRBV2 | CASRNQAGHPDYEQYF
TRBJ1-4 | TRBV11-2 | CASSPRAGNEKLFF
TRBJ2-7 | TRBV12-3/TRBV12-4 | CASSLGVYERYF
TRBJ2-7 | TRBV19 | CASSSSGTSGMGEQYF